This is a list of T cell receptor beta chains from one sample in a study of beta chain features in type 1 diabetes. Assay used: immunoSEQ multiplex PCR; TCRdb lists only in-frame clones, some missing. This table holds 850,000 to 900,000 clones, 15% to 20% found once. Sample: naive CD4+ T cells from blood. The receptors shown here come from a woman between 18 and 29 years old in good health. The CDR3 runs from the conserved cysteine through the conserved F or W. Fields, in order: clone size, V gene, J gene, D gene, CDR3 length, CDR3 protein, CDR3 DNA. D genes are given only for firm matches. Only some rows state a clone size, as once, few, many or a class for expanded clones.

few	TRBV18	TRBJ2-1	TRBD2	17	CASSPLTGLAGGGEQFF	TGTGCCAGCTCACCACTTACTGGACTAGCGGGAGGGGGTGAGCAGTTCTTC
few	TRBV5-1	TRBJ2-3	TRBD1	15	CASSPGTGRQDTQYF	TGCGCCAGCAGCCCTGGGACAGGGAGGCAGGATACGCAGTATTTT
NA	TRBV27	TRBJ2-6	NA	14	CASSGSSGANVLTF	TGTGCCAGCAGTGGGAGCTCTGGGGCCAACGTCCTGACTTTC
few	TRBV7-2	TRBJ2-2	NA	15	CASSLGAGSTGELFF	TGTGCCAGCAGCTTAGGAGCGGGCTCTACCGGGGAGCTGTTTTTT
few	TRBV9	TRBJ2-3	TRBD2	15	CASSETSGSTDTQYF	TGTGCCAGCAGCGAAACTAGCGGGAGCACAGATACGCAGTATTTT
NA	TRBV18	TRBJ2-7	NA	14	CASSPGREFDEQYF	TGTGCCAGCTCACCGGGCAGGGAGTTTGACGAGCAGTACTTC
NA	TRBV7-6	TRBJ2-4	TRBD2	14	CASSLTSGSDIQYF	TGTGCCAGCAGCTTGACTAGCGGGAGTGACATTCAGTACTTC
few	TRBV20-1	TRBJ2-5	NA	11	CSGGRVETQYF	TGCAGTGGGGGCAGGGTGGAGACCCAGTACTTC
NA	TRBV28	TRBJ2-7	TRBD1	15	CASSLSGGQGYEQYF	TGTGCCAGCAGTTTGTCGGGGGGACAGGGTTACGAGCAGTACTTC
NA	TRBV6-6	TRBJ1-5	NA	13	CASSRQRNQPQHF	TGTGCCAGCAGTCGGCAGCGCAATCAGCCCCAGCATTTT
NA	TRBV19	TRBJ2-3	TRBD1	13	CASRDRGTDTQYF	TGTGCCAGCCGGGACAGGGGCACAGATACGCAGTATTTT
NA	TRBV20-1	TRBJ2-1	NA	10	CSASRREQFF	TGCAGTGCTAGTCGACGGGAGCAGTTCTTC
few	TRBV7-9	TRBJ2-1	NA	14	CASSPGYRWHEQFF	TGTGCCAGCAGCCCCGGATACCGCTGGCATGAGCAGTTCTTC
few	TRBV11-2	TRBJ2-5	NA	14	CASSLGAGLETQYF	TGTGCCAGCAGCTTAGGGGCAGGGCTAGAGACCCAGTACTTC
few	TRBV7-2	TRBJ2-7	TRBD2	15	CASSPPGLAGGEQYF	TGTGCCAGCAGCCCTCCAGGACTAGCGGGAGGCGAGCAGTACTTC
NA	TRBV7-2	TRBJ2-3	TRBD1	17	CASSLAPTGGGTDTQYF	TGTGCCAGCAGCTTAGCCCCGACAGGGGGCGGCACAGATACGCAGTATTTT